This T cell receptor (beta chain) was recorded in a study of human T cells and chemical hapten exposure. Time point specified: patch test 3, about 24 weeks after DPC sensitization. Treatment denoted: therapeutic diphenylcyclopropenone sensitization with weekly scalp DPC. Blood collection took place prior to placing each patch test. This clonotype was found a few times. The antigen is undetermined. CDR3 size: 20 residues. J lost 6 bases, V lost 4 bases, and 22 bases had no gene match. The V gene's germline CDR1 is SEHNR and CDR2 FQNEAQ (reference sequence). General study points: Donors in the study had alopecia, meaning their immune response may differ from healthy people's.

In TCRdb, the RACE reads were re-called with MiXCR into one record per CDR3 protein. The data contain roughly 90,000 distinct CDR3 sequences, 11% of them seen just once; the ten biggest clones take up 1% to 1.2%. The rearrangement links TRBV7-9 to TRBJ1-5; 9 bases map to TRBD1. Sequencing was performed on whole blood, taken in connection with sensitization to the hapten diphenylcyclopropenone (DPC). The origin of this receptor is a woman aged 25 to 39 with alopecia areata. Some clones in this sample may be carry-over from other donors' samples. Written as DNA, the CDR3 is TGTGCCAGCAGCTACCCCGGCCCTGACCGGGACAGGGATCTCGGTCAGCCCCAGCATTTT. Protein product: CASSYPGPDRDRDLGQPQHF. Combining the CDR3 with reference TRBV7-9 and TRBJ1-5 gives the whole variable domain DTGVSQNPRHKITKRGQNVTFRCDPISEHNRLYWYRQTLGQGPEFLTYFQNEAQLEKSRLLSDRFSAERPKGSFSTLEIQRTEQGDSAMYLCASSYPGPDRDRDLGQPQHFGDGTRLSIL.